The 5 T cell receptor beta chains below all came from one sample that was sequenced in a study of T cell responses to AZD1222 COVID-19 vaccine. The table came from immunoSEQ multiplex PCR; TCRdb's copy has only in-frame clones and leaves some out. The sample records some 97,000 clones, less than 90% being singletons. The sample here was peripheral blood, taken on day 0 of AZD1222 vaccination. Receptors originate from an adult in good health.

The chain joins TRBV29-1 to TRBJ1-1; D is undetermined. This CDR3 has 15 amino acids. CDR1 and CDR2 (germline): SQVTM, ANQGSEA. V was shortened by 1 base and J by 0 bases, with 12 bases between the two germline ends. The DNA of the CDR3 is TGCAGCGTTGAAGGTCTCCATTCGATGAACACTGAAGCTTTCTTT. This codes for CSVEGLHSMNTEAFF.

This rearrangement joins TRBV4-3 to TRBJ2-3; 8 bases fit TRBD1. The CDR3 contains 15 residues. Germline loops: CDR1 LGHNA, CDR2 YSLEER. After removal of 4 bases from V and 1 base from J, the junction contained 4 bases not matched to a gene. Here the CDR3 reads CASSPLTGGTDTQYF. CDR3 nucleotide sequence: TGCGCCAGCAGCCCCCTGACAGGGGGCACAGATACGCAGTATTTT.

The gene calls are TRBV2 and TRBJ1-6; D remains ambiguous. Trimming took off 8 bases at V and 7 bases at J, with 15 bases between the two ends. The V gene's germline CDR1 is SNHLY and CDR2 FYNNEI. CDR3 length equals 14 residues. The CDR3 sequence is CASPAEPGNSPLHF. The CDR3 nucleotides read TGTGCCAGCCCCGCGGAGCCGGGAAATTCACCCCTCCACTTT.

The chain employs TRBV21-1 and TRBJ1-1. TRBV21-1 is marked as a pseudogene. The CDR3 has 17 amino acids. CDR3 sequence: CASSKVSKWEGNTEAFF. The CDR3 coding sequence is TGTGCCAGCAGCAAAGTATCTAAGTGGGAGGGCAACACTGAAGCTTTCTTT.

The chain couples TRBV18 to TRBJ1-2; TRBD1 matches 7 bases. J gave up 3 bases and V 9 bases, and 7 bases lay outside the gene matches. The V gene's germline CDR1 is KGHSH and CDR2 LQKENI. The CDR3 consists of 13 residues. This CDR3 is CARAGQDYYGYTF. In nucleotides, the CDR3 is TGTGCCAGGGCAGGACAGGACTACTATGGCTACACCTTC.